What follows is one T cell receptor beta chain and its context. The antigen it recognizes is unknown. No base quality information exists; no much larger clone differs at one position. Patients with autoimmune disease history or receiving systemic immunosuppression were excluded from the trial. Peripheral blood for TCR sequencing was collected from all dose cohorts at baseline, on cycle 4 day 1, and on cycle 7 day 1. The samples were taken from a phase I, first-in-human, multicenter, open-label dose-escalation trial of ivuxolimab. Adults with locally advanced or metastatic head and neck squamous cell, hepatocellular, melanoma or renal cell carcinoma were enrolled in the trial. Before TCR sequencing, CD4+ T cells and CD8+ T cells from peripheral blood were sorted into separate populations. Genomic DNA was isolated from the sorted cells so that the TCRbeta CDR3 region could be sequenced. The immunoSEQ Assay was used to sequence the TCRbeta CDR3 regions. In its TCRdb copy, this immuneACCESS table keeps in-frame sequences only and misses some clones. Where compared with another copy, unresolved V genes explain less than half of these, and the others have no known cause. The sample table holds 50,000 to 65,000 clones, of which approximately 90% were seen once. The ten largest clones add up to over 7.5% of the sample.

This record comes from a study of OX40 agonist ivuxolimab in advanced cancers. Some background on the complete study: Ivuxolimab was an agonistic, fully human IgG2 monoclonal antibody directed against OX40 (CD134), a costimulatory receptor. Intravenous ivuxolimab was administered to patients every 2 weeks at six dose levels: 0.01, 0.1, 0.3, 1.5, 3 and 10 mg/kg. Prior anti-PD-1, anti-PD-L1 or anti-CTLA-4 therapy was permitted, and 40% of dose-escalation patients had received checkpoint inhibitors. Peripheral TCRbeta sequencing aimed to test whether ivuxolimab altered TCR sequence diversity and caused clonal T-cell expansion. The paper covers the monotherapy dose-escalation part of the phase I ivuxolimab trial, which included N ≈ 50 patients. Of the approximately 54 patients in dose escalation, some 20 had hepatocellular carcinoma, some 15 had melanoma, 9 had renal cell carcinoma and 9 had head and neck cancer. In the dose-escalation cohort, 82.7% of patients were male, and the mean age was around 60 years, with a range of about 23 to 85. Partial responses were achieved by three dose-escalation patients, of whom one had hepatocellular carcinoma and two had cutaneous melanoma.

CDR1 LNHDA and CDR2 SQIVND were looked up in the germline V gene (reference sequence). Trimming costs V 8 bases and J 6 bases, and their ends lie 25 bases apart. Inclusive of the bounding cysteine and phenylalanine, the CDR3 is 16 residues long. The only DNA kept is the CDR3, 48 bases in frame from the first base. Results and caveats for the whole study, not just this receptor: After ivuxolimab, expanded clones were on average more numerous among CD8+ T cells than among CD4+ T cells. In the 0.1-3.0 mg/kg groups, partial responders were among the patients with the lowest normalized peripheral clonal expansion, particularly in CD8+ T cells. Antigen specificity was not determined for the clonally expanded peripheral T cells. At doses of 0.1 to 3.0 mg/kg, clonal expansion of both CD4+ and CD8+ T cells in blood was seen between baseline and week 6. Low levels of normalized T-cell clonal expansion were also seen in some nonresponding patients.

The V gene is TRBV19 and the J gene is TRBJ1-1; the best D guess is TRBD1, with 5 bases matching. This receptor was obtained from an adult with an advanced solid tumor such as melanoma, head and neck, liver or kidney cancer. The specimen was CD4+ or CD8+ T cells sorted from blood, collected in a trial of the OX40 agonist ivuxolimab. The CDR3 protein sequence reads: CASHPLSWGNEAEAFF. Read as DNA, the sequence is TGTGCCAGTCACCCACTTAGTTGGGGGAATGAGGCTGAAGCTTTCTTT.